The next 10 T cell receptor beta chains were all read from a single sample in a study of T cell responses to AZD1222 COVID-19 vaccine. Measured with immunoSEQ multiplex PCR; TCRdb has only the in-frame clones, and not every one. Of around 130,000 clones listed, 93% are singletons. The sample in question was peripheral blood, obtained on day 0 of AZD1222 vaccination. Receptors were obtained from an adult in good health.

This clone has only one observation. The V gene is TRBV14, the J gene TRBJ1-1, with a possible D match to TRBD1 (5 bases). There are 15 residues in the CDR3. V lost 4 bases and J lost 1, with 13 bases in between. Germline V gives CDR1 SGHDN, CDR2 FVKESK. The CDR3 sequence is CASSLVGATNTEAFF. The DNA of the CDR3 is TGTGCCAGCAGCCTTGTTGGGGCGACGAACACTGAAGCTTTCTTT.

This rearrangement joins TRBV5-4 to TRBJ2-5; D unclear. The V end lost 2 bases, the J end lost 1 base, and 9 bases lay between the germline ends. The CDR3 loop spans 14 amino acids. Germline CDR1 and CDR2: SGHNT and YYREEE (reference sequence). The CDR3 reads CASSLITAQETQYF. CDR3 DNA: TGTGCCAGCAGCTTAATAACAGCCCAAGAGACCCAGTACTTC.

The CDR3 loop is CASSIQGTEAFF. The CDR3 DNA sequence: TGTGCCAGTAGTATTCAGGGAACTGAAGCTTTCTTT. The chain recombines TRBV19 with TRBJ1-1; D might be TRBD1 (5 bases). V was shortened by 3 bases and J by 5 bases, with 7 bases between the two germline ends. This CDR3 contains 12 residues. Germline CDR1 reads LNHDA; CDR2 reads SQIVND (reference sequence).

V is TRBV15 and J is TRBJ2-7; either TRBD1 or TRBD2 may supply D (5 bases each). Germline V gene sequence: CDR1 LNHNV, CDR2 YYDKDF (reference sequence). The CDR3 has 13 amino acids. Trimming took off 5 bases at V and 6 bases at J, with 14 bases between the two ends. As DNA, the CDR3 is TGTGCCACCAGCCAAATGGGGGTTTTCGAGCAGTACTTC. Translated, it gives CATSQMGVFEQYF.

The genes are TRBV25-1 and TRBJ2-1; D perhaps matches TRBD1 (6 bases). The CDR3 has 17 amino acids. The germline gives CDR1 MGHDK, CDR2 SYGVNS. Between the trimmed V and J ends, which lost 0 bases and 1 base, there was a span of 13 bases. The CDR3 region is CASSEYSRTDSYNEQFF. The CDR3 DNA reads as TGTGCCAGCAGTGAATATTCCCGGACAGATTCCTACAATGAGCAGTTCTTC.

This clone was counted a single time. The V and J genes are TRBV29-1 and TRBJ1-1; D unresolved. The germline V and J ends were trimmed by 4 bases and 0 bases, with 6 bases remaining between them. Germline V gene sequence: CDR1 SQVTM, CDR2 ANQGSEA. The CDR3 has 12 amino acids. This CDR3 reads CSVGIMNTEAFF. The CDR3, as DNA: TGCAGCGTTGGGATCATGAACACTGAAGCTTTCTTT.

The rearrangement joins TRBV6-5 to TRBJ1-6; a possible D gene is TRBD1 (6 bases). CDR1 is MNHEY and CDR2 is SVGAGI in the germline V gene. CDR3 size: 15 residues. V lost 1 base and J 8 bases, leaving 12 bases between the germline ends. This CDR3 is CASSYFGGGDSPLHF. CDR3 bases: TGTGCCAGCAGTTACTTCGGGGGGGGCGATTCACCCCTCCACTTT.

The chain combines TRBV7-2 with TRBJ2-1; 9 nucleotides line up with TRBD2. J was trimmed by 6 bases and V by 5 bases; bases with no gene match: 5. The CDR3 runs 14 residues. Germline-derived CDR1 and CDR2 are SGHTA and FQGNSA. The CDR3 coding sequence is TGTGCCAGCAGCCTCCTGACTAGCGGCAATGAGCAGTTCTTC. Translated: CASSLLTSGNEQFF.

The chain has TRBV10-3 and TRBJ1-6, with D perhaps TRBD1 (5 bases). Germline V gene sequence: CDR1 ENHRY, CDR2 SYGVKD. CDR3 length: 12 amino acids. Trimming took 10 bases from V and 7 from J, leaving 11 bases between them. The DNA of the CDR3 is TGTGCCACCCAGGGCCCGAATTCACCCCTCCACTTT. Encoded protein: CATQGPNSPLHF.

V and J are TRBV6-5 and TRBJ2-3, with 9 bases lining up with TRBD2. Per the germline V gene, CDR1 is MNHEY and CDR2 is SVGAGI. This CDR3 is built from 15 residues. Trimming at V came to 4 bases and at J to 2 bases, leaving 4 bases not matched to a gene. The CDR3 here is CASSLRLADTDTQYF. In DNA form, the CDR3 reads TGTGCCAGCAGTTTGAGACTAGCGGACACAGATACGCAGTATTTT.